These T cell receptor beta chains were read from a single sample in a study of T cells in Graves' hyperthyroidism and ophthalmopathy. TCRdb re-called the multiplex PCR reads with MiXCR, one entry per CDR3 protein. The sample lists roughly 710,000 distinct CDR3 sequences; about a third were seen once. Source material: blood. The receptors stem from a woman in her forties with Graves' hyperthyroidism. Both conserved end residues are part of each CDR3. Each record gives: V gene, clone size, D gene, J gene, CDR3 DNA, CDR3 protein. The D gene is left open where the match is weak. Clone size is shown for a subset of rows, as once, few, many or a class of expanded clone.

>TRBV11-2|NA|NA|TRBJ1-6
TGCGCCAGCAACACGAAAGCCCAAACTGGTCCTGACGTTAATTCACCCCTCCACTTT
CASNTKAQTGPDVNSPLHF
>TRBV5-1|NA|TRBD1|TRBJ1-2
TGCGCCAGCAGCTTGGACGGGGGACAGCCGGATGGCTACACCTTC
CASSLDGGQPDGYTF
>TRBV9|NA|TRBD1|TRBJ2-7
TGTGCCAGCAGCGTAGAAGGGACAGAAAGCTCCTACGAGCAGTACTTC
CASSVEGTESSYEQYF
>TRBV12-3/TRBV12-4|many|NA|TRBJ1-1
TGTGCCAGCAGTCGGTATACGGACACTGAAGCTTTCTTT
CASSRYTDTEAFF
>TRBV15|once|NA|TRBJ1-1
TGTGCCGCCAGCAGAGAGGAGGATGAAGCTTTCTTT
CAASREEDEAFF
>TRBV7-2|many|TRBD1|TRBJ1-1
TGTGCCAGCAGCTTAGCGTTCAGGGGGCGTAGGAACACTGAAGCTTTCTTT
CASSLAFRGRRNTEAFF
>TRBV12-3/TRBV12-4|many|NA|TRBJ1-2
TGTGCCAGCAGGTTAGGGGATCATGGCTACACCTTC
CASRLGDHGYTF
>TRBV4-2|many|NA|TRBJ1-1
TGTGCCAGCAGCCAAGTGTCCCTTAACACTGAAGCTTTCTTT
CASSQVSLNTEAFF
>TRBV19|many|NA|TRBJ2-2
TGTGCCAGTAGTCCGCGACCCGACGGGGAGCTGTTTTTT
CASSPRPDGELFF
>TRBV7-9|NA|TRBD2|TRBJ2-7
TGTGCCAGCAGCGACTGGGGACTAGCGGTTACCTACGAGCAGTACTTC
CASSDWGLAVTYEQYF
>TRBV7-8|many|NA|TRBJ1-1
TGTGCCAGCAGCCGTGCGCAAGGGACTGAAGCTTTCTTT
CASSRAQGTEAFF
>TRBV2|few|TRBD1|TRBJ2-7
TGTGCCAGCAAATGGTTAGGGACAGACGAGCAGTACTTC
CASKWLGTDEQYF
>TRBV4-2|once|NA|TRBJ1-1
TGTGCCAGCAGCCCCGGGCGGGCTGCGAACACTGAAGCTTTCTTT
CASSPGRAANTEAFF
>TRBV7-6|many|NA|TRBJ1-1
TGTGCCAGCAGCAAAAAGATTGTAGCAATGGCCACTGAAGCTTTCTTT
CASSKKIVAMATEAFF
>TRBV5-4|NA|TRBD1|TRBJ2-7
TGTGCCAGCAGCTTTTTCCTCACCCCACCGGGACAGGTAAACGAGCAGTACTTC
CASSFFLTPPGQVNEQYF
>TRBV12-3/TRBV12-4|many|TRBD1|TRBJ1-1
TGTGCCAGCGGAGTGACAGGGGGTAACACTGAAGCTTTCTTT
CASGVTGGNTEAFF
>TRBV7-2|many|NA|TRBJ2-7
TGTGCCAGCCTACCCATGAGGGGCAACTACGAGCAGTACTTC
CASLPMRGNYEQYF